Below, 27 T cell receptor beta chains from the same sample are listed, as sequenced in a study of beta chain features in type 1 diabetes. What was sequenced were expressed TCRB transcripts, since all of the isolated RNA had been reverse transcribed. Assay used: immunoSEQ multiplex PCR; TCRdb lists only in-frame clones, some missing. The data hold roughly 230,000 clones, with over 9.5% observed a single time. Sequenced input: naive CD4+ T cells from blood. Receptors were obtained from a young woman in good health.

This clone appeared many times. This rearrangement joins TRBV13 to TRBJ2-1; 7 bases fit TRBD2. The CDR3 consists of 13 residues. The germline gives CDR1 PRHDT, CDR2 FYEKMQ (reference sequence). V was clipped by 5 bases and J by 9 bases; unmatched bases: 7. The CDR3: CASSRTSRSEQFF. In DNA form, the CDR3 reads TGTGCCAGCAGCCGGACTAGTCGTAGTGAGCAGTTCTTC.

This clone has more than one count but fewer than ten. This chain connects TRBV11-2 to TRBJ2-1; weak D call: TRBD2 (5 bases). From germline, CDR1 is SGHAT and CDR2 FQNNGV. This CDR3 spans 15 amino acids. V lost 0 bases and J lost 8, with 14 bases in between. The CDR3 DNA reads as TGTGCCAGCAGCTTAGATAGGGCGGGTGTCCATGAGCAGTTCTTC. This encodes CASSLDRAGVHEQFF.

This clone has a handful of counts. Other DNA sequences from this sample encode an identical CDR3 as well. The chain uses TRBV5-1 and TRBJ2-7; tentatively, D is TRBD2 (5 bases). The V gene's germline CDR1 is SGHRS and CDR2 YFSETQ. The CDR3 sequence is 13 residues long. V was clipped by 0 bases and J by 1 base, with 5 bases between them. The DNA of the CDR3 is TGCGCCAGCAGCTTGGCGGGGTCCTACGAGCAGTACTTC. It is translated as CASSLAGSYEQYF.

This clone was counted a few times. The rearrangement joins TRBV7-8 to TRBJ1-4, with D possibly matching TRBD1 (5 bases). The V gene lost 5 bases and the J gene lost 7 bases, with 14 bases spanning the gap. This CDR3 comprises 14 residues. Per the germline V gene, CDR1 is SGHVS and CDR2 is FQNEAQ. CDR3 nucleotide sequence: TGTGCCAGCAGCCCAAGCCGGGGGGGTGAAAAACTGTTTTTT. It encodes CASSPSRGGEKLFF.

This clone was seen a handful of times. The gene calls are TRBV27 and TRBJ2-7; 11 bases align to TRBD1. The V gene's germline CDR1 is MNHEY and CDR2 SMNVEV (reference sequence). The CDR3 extends over 17 amino acids. V gave up 2 bases and J gave up 2 bases; unmatched junction bases: 8. CDR3 region: CASSLRRPGQGAYEQYF. The CDR3 bases are TGTGCCAGCAGTTTAAGGAGGCCGGGACAGGGGGCCTACGAGCAGTACTTC.

The table lists this clone with a few counts. This chain links TRBV18 with TRBJ2-5; D remains ambiguous. Looked up from germline, CDR1 is KGHSH and CDR2 is LQKENI. There are 15 residues in the CDR3. The V gene lost 3 bases and the J gene lost 2 bases, with 13 bases spanning the gap. The CDR3 loop is CASSPMYRPQETQYF. The DNA for the CDR3 is TGTGCCAGCTCACCCATGTACAGACCACAAGAGACCCAGTACTTC.

This chain links TRBV7-9 with TRBJ2-3; a weak D match, TRBD1 (6 bases). Germline-derived CDR1 and CDR2 are SEHNR and FQNEAQ (reference sequence). The CDR3 loop spans 17 amino acids. Between the trimmed V and J ends, which lost 5 bases and 4 bases, there was a span of 22 bases. CDR3 amino acids: CASSTYRDLLVADTQYF. In nucleotides, the CDR3 is TGTGCCAGCAGCACATACAGGGATCTCCTAGTCGCAGATACGCAGTATTTT.

This clone was detected only a few times. The rearrangement uses TRBV5-1 and TRBJ2-4; 7 bases are shared with TRBD1. The CDR3 is 16 residues long. The V gene end was trimmed by 4 bases and the J gene end by 3 bases; junction bases not matched to a gene: 10. The V gene's germline CDR1 is SGHRS and CDR2 YFSETQ. The CDR3 nucleotides are TGCGCCAGCAGCACTAGACAGGGTGGAGGCAAAAACATTCAGTACTTC. Amino acid sequence: CASSTRQGGGKNIQYF.

The rearrangement joins TRBV1 to TRBJ2-1; TRBD2, the table's D call, was not compared with the DNA. TRBV1 is flagged as a pseudogene. The CDR3 has 15 residues. CDR3 DNA: TGCACCAGCAGCCAAGCGGGGGGAACGCGCTCAGAGCAGTTCTTC. The encoded protein is CTSSQAGGTRSEQFF.

This clone was detected a few times. The chain is built from TRBV30 and TRBJ1-2, with 7 positions matching TRBD1. CDR1 is GTSNPN and CDR2 is SVGIG in the germline V gene (reference sequence). V trimming: 4 bases; J trimming: 8 bases; junction bases outside the gene matches: 16. The length of the CDR3 is 15 residues. For the CDR3, the DNA is TGTGCCTGGAAGTCGCCTGGGCAGGGGGTACGGGGCTACACCTTC. It translates to CAWKSPGQGVRGYTF.

This rearrangement joins TRBV5-1 to TRBJ2-2, with 8 bases lining up with TRBD1. The CDR3 consists of 16 residues. CDR1 and CDR2 (germline): SGHRS, YFSETQ. V dropped 0 bases and J dropped 4; count of bases not matched to a gene: 5. The CDR3 nucleotides are TGCGCCAGCAGCTTGGTCGGACAGGGCCCCACCGGGGAGCTGTTTTTT. Translated, it gives CASSLVGQGPTGELFF.

The genes are TRBV6-5 and TRBJ2-1; D unresolved. The germline V gene has CDR1 MNHEY and CDR2 SVGAGI. The ends were cut back, 3 bases at V and 4 bases at J, with 10 bases in the middle. This CDR3 spans 14 amino acids. For the CDR3, the DNA is TGTGCCAGCAGTTATGCGGCTCAGTACAATGAGCAGTTCTTC. Amino acid sequence: CASSYAAQYNEQFF.

The CDR3 region is CASSPGWSDTQYF. CDR3 sequence (DNA): TGTGCCAGTAGTCCAGGGTGGTCAGATACGCAGTATTTT. V gene TRBV19 combines with J gene TRBJ2-3; D may be TRBD1 (5 bases). Germline loops: CDR1 LNHDA, CDR2 SQIVND (reference sequence). V lost 5 bases, J lost 4 bases, and 10 bases lay in between. The CDR3 covers 13 residues.

The rearrangement uses TRBV14 and TRBJ2-5, with 10 nucleotides matching TRBD2. The CDR3 spans 16 residues. The V segment lost 6 bases and the J segment 2 bases; nucleotides outside the gene matches: 9. The V gene's germline CDR1 is SGHDN and CDR2 FVKESK. Here the CDR3 DNA reads TGTGCCAGCAGTCCACTAGCGGGGTTGGGGCAAGAGACCCAGTACTTC. Protein product: CASSPLAGLGQETQYF.

There are a few counts of this clone. The chain employs TRBV5-1 and TRBJ2-5; D gene ambiguous. V was pared by 5 bases and J by 1 base, with 9 bases between. CDR3 length: 13 residues. Germline loops: CDR1 SGHRS, CDR2 YFSETQ. CDR3 sequence reads: CASSLHSQETQYF. CDR3 DNA: TGCGCCAGCAGTTTACACAGCCAAGAGACCCAGTACTTC.

The gene calls are TRBV5-6 and TRBJ2-3; 8 positions agree with TRBD2. The length of the CDR3 is 17 residues. The germline V gene encodes CDR1 SGHDT and CDR2 YYEEEE. The V segment lost 4 bases and the J segment 5 bases; nucleotides outside the gene matches: 15. The CDR3 here is CASSLPGERGTIDTQYF. CDR3 nucleotide sequence: TGTGCCAGCAGCCTACCCGGGGAGCGGGGGACGATAGATACGCAGTATTTT.

Ten or more counts support this clone. The CDR3 DNA sequence: TGTGCCAGCAGCCAAGGACTAGCGATCGAGCAGTACTTC. Amino acid sequence: CASSQGLAIEQYF. The chain couples TRBV11-1 to TRBJ2-7; 9 bases align to TRBD2. CDR1 is SGHAT, CDR2 FQDESV, per germline (reference sequence). J lost 6 bases, V lost 5 bases, and 5 bases had no gene match. The CDR3 sequence is 13 residues long.

Ten or more counts support this clone. This chain uses TRBV7-2 with TRBJ2-7; 9 bases are shared with TRBD2. Looked up from germline, CDR1 is SGHTA and CDR2 is FQGNSA. Losses at the gene ends were 5 bases for V and 3 bases for J; bases not matched to a gene: 8. There are 15 residues in the CDR3. CDR3 loop: CASSVGTSGFYEQYF. For the CDR3, the DNA is TGTGCCAGCAGCGTAGGCACTAGCGGGTTCTACGAGCAGTACTTC.

The chain recombines TRBV10-1 with TRBJ2-1; D is possibly TRBD1 (5 bases). V lost 4 bases to trimming and J lost 7 bases, with 14 bases between them. The germline CDR1 and CDR2 sequences are WNHNN and SYGVQD (reference sequence). The CDR3 totals 14 residues. CDR3 sequence reads: CASSARGRTNEQFF. For the CDR3, the DNA is TGCGCCAGCAGTGCAAGGGGAAGGACAAATGAGCAGTTCTTC.

This clone has more than one count but fewer than ten. The V call is TRBV13, the J call TRBJ2-5, with D unclear. The length of the CDR3 is 11 residues. Germline V gene data show CDR1 as PRHDT and CDR2 as FYEKMQ (reference sequence). V lost 5 bases and J 2 bases, leaving 3 bases between the germline ends. CDR3 in amino acids: CASSLQETQYF. In DNA, the CDR3 is TGTGCCAGCAGCCTACAAGAGACCCAGTACTTC.

There are a few counts of this clone. The chain links TRBV27 to TRBJ1-2; tentative D call: TRBD1 (5 bases). The CDR3 consists of 13 residues. V lost 5 bases to trimming and J lost 8 bases, with 15 bases between them. The germline V gene has CDR1 MNHEY and CDR2 SMNVEV (reference sequence). The CDR3 loop reads CASSLSGGWGYTF. CDR3 nucleotide sequence: TGTGCCAGCAGTCTCAGTGGGGGGTGGGGCTACACCTTC.

This clone was detected a few times. This chain joins TRBV9 and TRBJ2-5; TRBD1 agrees at 7 bases. The length of the CDR3 is 14 residues. J lost 2 bases, V lost 7 bases, and 8 bases had no gene match. Germline CDR1 reads SGDLS; CDR2 reads YYNGEE. The CDR3 protein is CASSPDRTQETQYF. In DNA, the CDR3 is TGTGCCAGCTCCCCGGACAGGACACAAGAGACCCAGTACTTC.

V gene TRBV6-5 combines with J gene TRBJ1-5; D remains unclear. Germline CDR1 MNHEY, CDR2 SVGAGI. V was shortened by 4 bases and J by 9 bases, with 16 bases between the two germline ends. The CDR3 spans 14 residues. CDR3: CASSSGSGWVPQHF. In nucleotides, the CDR3 is TGTGCCAGCAGTTCGGGCAGCGGCTGGGTGCCCCAGCATTTT.

The sample holds many counts of this clone. The V call is TRBV29-1, the J call TRBJ2-5; the D gene is possibly TRBD2 (6 bases). The germline V gene encodes CDR1 SQVTM and CDR2 ANQGSEA. The CDR3 is 12 amino acids. V lost 5 bases, J lost 5 bases, and 12 bases lay in between. CDR3 in DNA: TGCAGCGTTATGACTAGTTTGGAGACCCAGTACTTC. This translates into CSVMTSLETQYF.

The CDR3 nucleotides are TGTGCCAGCAGCGATACAGGGAGTGGGGCCAACGTCCTGACTTTC. Protein product: CASSDTGSGANVLTF. The chain links TRBV7-9 to TRBJ2-6, with a tentative D call TRBD1 (6 bases). The ends were cut back, 5 bases at V and 3 bases at J, with 11 bases in the middle. Looked up from germline, CDR1 is SEHNR and CDR2 is FQNEAQ (reference sequence). CDR3 length: 15 residues.

This clone was observed a single time. The CDR3 sequence is CASSSKRQGAHGYTF. For the CDR3, the DNA is TGTGCCAGCAGCTCGAAACGACAGGGGGCGCATGGCTACACCTTC. This rearrangement joins TRBV7-8 to TRBJ1-2; 10 nucleotides line up with TRBD1. CDR3 size: 15 residues. Germline CDR1 and CDR2: SGHVS and FQNEAQ. Trimming took 4 bases from V and 6 from J; bases not matched to a gene: 8.

This clone was seen a handful of times. The rearrangement joins TRBV6-5 to TRBJ2-5, with 10 bases aligning to TRBD1. J was trimmed by 3 bases and V by 7 bases; bases with no gene match: 8. Per the germline V gene, CDR1 is MNHEY and CDR2 is SVGAGI. This CDR3 has 15 residues. CDR3 DNA sequence: TGTGCCAGCACCGACCGGGACAGGGGCGAAGAGACCCAGTACTTC. Residues: CASTDRDRGEETQYF.